A selection of T cell receptor beta chains follows, all from one sample in a study of blood T cells in healthy people across ages. One entry per CDR3 protein, called by TCRdb with MiXCR from the 5' RACE reads. Among about 1.4 million distinct CDR3 sequences listed, 59% were seen once. The sequenced sample consisted of blood. The receptor set was obtained from a man between 18 and 29 years old in good health. Each CDR3 is given with its conserved first and last residue. A D gene is named only where the DNA matches it firmly. Not all rows give a size; the values are once, few, many and, for expanded clones, a class.

J gene | D gene | V gene | clone size | CDR3 DNA | CDR3 protein
TRBJ2-1 | TRBD2 | TRBV11-1 | NA | TGTGCCAGCAGCTTAGGAGGATTGGCGGGAGGCTCCTACAATGAGCAGTTCTTC | CASSLGGLAGGSYNEQFF
TRBJ1-1 | NA | TRBV4-3 | NA | TGCGCCAGCAGCCAAGGGACTTCCCAGGGGATCATGAACACTGAAGCTTTCTTT | CASSQGTSQGIMNTEAFF
TRBJ2-2 | NA | TRBV7-2 | once | TGTGCCAGCAGCTTAAACCAAAACGGGGAGCTGTTTTTT | CASSLNQNGELFF
TRBJ1-2 | NA | TRBV3-1 | NA | TGTGCCAGCAGCCAGGGGTCTATGGGGGGCTACACCTTC | CASSQGSMGGYTF
TRBJ2-1 | TRBD1 | TRBV29-1 | few | TGCAGCATCCGACAGGGGGATGAGCAGTTCTTC | CSIRQGDEQFF
TRBJ2-7 | NA | TRBV12-3/TRBV12-4 | NA | TGTGCCAGCAGTTTGGCGGATTCTTCCGAGCAGTACTTC | CASSLADSSEQYF
TRBJ2-7 | NA | TRBV6-5 | NA | TGTGCCAGCAGGGGCGCCCCAATGCAAGAGCAGTACTTC | CASRGAPMQEQYF
TRBJ2-7 | NA | TRBV6-5 | few | TGTGCCAGCAGTTACTCCGGGAATGATAGGGAGCAGTACTTC | CASSYSGNDREQYF
TRBJ2-7 | TRBD1 | TRBV25-1 | few | TGTGCCAGCAGAGAGTGGGGACAGCCGTTCTCCTACGAGCAGTACTTC | CASREWGQPFSYEQYF
TRBJ2-1 | TRBD2 | TRBV14 | NA | TGTGCCAGCAGCTATTGGACTAGCGGGAGTGATGAGCAGTTCTTC | CASSYWTSGSDEQFF
TRBJ2-5 | NA | TRBV4-3 | NA | TGCGCCAGCAGCCAAGCGACAGCTCTTAATCAAGAGACCCAGTACTTC | CASSQATALNQETQYF
TRBJ2-7 | NA | TRBV20-1 | NA | TGCAGTGCTAGAGACCCGGACCGTGGCACCTACGAGCAGTACTTC | CSARDPDRGTYEQYF
TRBJ1-2 | NA | TRBV15 | few | TGTGCCACCAGCGGAGACAGGCCGGATGGCTACACCTTC | CATSGDRPDGYTF
TRBJ1-4 | TRBD1 | TRBV27 | NA | TGTGCCAGCAGTTTATCGACAGGGCCTGAAAAACTGTTTTTT | CASSLSTGPEKLFF
TRBJ1-2 | TRBD1 | TRBV20-1 | NA | TGCAGTGCTAGGGGACAGGGTATGAACTATGGCTACACCTTC | CSARGQGMNYGYTF
TRBJ1-2 | NA | TRBV14 | many | TGTGCCAGCAGCCAGTCACTCAACTATGGCTACACCTTC | CASSQSLNYGYTF